This TCR beta chain was retrieved from a study of shared clonotypes between healthy human individuals. Trimming took 5 bases from V and 10 from J, leaving 19 bases between them. The V gene's germline CDR1 is SGHTS and CDR2 YDEGEE. The CDR3 covers 15 residues. In the study's own analysis: ImmunoSEQ gave junction-only sequences without quality scores, so filtering differed. TCRdb keeps only in-frame clones here, not all; method: immunoSEQ multiplex PCR. V and J calls and clone size are given by that table; D and trimming were obtained from the DNA. The sample shows about half a million clones, roughly 85% of them seen only once.

The chain recombines TRBV5-8 with TRBJ1-6, with a possible D match to TRBD1 (6 bases). This receptor was taken from a woman between 40 and 50 years old in good health. Some clones in this sample may be carry-over from other donors' samples. Sequenced input: PBMCs. This CDR3 reads CASRPDSMGGSPLHF. The CDR3 nucleotides are TGTGCCAGCAGACCGGACAGCATGGGTGGATCACCCCTCCACTTT.